The 2 T cell receptor beta chains listed next were all sequenced from one sample in a study of spatial heterogeneity in lung cancer. Time point meaning: sample taken at primary tumor resection. Without sorting, whole RNA was sequenced from tumor, nontumor lung or frozen PBMC. In TCRdb, the 5' RACE reads were re-called with MiXCR into one record per CDR3 protein. The sample includes some 37,000 distinct CDR3 sequences, around 5% of them seen just once. Specimen: PBMCs, collected at surgery. These receptors were obtained from a female donor with early-stage non-small cell lung cancer.

Many counts were recorded for this clonotype. This chain connects TRBV4-1 to TRBJ1-1; maybe TRBD1 (5 bases). CDR1 and CDR2 from the germline V gene are MGHRA and YSYEKL. The CDR3 consists of 14 residues. Trimming removed 2 bases from V and 10 bases from J, with 17 bases in between. The CDR3 sequence is CASSQPMGQRIAFF. The CDR3, as DNA: TGCGCCAGCAGCCAACCAATGGGGCAACGGATAGCTTTCTTT.

This clonotype appeared many times. The V and J genes are TRBV6-2 or TRBV6-3 and TRBJ2-1; TRBD2 is a possible D gene (5 bases). CDR1 MNHEY and CDR2 SVGEGT come from the germline V gene. Trimming removed 2 bases from V and 0 bases from J, with 11 bases in between. The CDR3 covers 16 residues. CDR3 DNA: TGTGCCAGCAGTTACGGCGCGGGCCACTCCTACAATGAGCAGTTCTTC. It translates to CASSYGAGHSYNEQFF.